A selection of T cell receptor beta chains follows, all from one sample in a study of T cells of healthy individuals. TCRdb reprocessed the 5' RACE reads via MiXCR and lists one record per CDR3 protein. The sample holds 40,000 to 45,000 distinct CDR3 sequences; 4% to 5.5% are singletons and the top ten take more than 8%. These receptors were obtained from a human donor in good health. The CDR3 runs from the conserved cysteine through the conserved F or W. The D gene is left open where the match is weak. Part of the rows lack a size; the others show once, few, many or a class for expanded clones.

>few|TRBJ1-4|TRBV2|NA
CASSGTEGLRTGLFF
TGTGCCAGCAGTGGCACGGAAGGGTTGAGAACTGGACTGTTTTTT
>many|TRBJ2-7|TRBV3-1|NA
CASSNIYEQYF
TGTGCCAGCAGCAATATATACGAGCAGTACTTC
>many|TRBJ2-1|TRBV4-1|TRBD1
CASSQGDGTGDNEQFF
TGCGCCAGCAGCCAGGGTGATGGGACAGGGGACAATGAGCAGTTCTTC
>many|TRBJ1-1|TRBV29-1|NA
CSVFMTEAFF
TGCAGCGTCTTCATGACTGAAGCTTTCTTT
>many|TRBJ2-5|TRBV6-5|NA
CASSSQTGEGETQYF
TGTGCCAGCAGTTCGCAGACAGGGGAGGGAGAGACCCAGTACTTC
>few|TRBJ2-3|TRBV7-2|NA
CASSLGLANTQYF
TGTGCCAGCAGCTTAGGGCTTGCGAATACGCAGTATTTT
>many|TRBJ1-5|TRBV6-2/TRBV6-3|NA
CASRPNEGEGNQPQHF
TGTGCCAGCAGGCCTAACGAGGGCGAGGGCAATCAGCCCCAGCATTTT
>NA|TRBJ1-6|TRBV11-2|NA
CASSLDADSPLHF
TGTGCCAGCAGCTTAGATGCCGATTCACCCCTCCACTTT
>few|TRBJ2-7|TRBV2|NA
CASLPLTGVAYEQYF
TGTGCCAGCCTTCCCCTGACAGGAGTGGCGTACGAGCAGTACTTC
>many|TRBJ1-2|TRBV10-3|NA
CAISEEGMGGYTF
TGTGCCATCAGTGAGGAGGGGATGGGTGGCTACACCTTC
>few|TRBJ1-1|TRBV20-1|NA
CSARIRGGTEAFF
TGCAGTGCTAGAATACGTGGGGGCACTGAAGCTTTCTTT
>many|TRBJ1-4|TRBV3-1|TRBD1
CASSHPGQGNEKLFF
TGTGCCAGCAGCCATCCGGGACAGGGGAATGAAAAACTGTTTTTT
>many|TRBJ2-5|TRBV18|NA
CASSPYQETQYF
TGTGCCAGCTCACCGTACCAAGAGACCCAGTACTTC
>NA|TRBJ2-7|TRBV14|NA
CASSQGYEQYF
TGTGCCAGCAGCCAAGGATACGAGCAGTACTTC
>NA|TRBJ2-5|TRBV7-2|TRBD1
CASSPTGTQETQYF
TGTGCCAGCAGCCCGACAGGGACGCAGGAGACCCAGTACTTC
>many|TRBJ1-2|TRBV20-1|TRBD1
CSAQDRDRAFNYGYTF
TGCAGTGCTCAGGACCGGGACAGGGCTTTTAACTATGGCTACACCTTC
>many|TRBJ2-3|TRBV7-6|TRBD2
CASTPAAGQLGTDTQYF
TGTGCCAGCACCCCCGCAGCGGGGCAGCTGGGGACAGATACGCAGTATTTT
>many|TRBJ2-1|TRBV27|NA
CASTFREPGNEQFF
TGTGCCAGCACATTCCGGGAGCCGGGGAATGAGCAGTTCTTC
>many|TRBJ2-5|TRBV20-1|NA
CSARQGGETQYF
TGCAGTGCTAGACAGGGCGGGGAGACCCAGTACTTC
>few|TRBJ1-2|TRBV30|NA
CACSGGTAGYTF
TGTGCCTGTTCCGGGGGGACGGCTGGCTACACCTTC
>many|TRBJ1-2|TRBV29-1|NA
CSVEVRREEGYGYTF
TGCAGCGTTGAAGTAAGGCGAGAGGAAGGCTATGGCTACACCTTC
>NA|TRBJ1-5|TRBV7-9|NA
CASSPGSHF
TGTGCCAGCAGCCCAGGGTCGCATTTT
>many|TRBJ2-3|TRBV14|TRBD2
CASSPGLASDTQYF
TGTGCCAGCAGCCCGGGACTAGCATCAGATACGCAGTATTTT
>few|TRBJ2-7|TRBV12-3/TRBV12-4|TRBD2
CASSFGGGGEQYF
TGTGCCAGCAGTTTCGGCGGGGGGGGCGAGCAGTACTTC
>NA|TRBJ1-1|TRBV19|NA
CASSIREHTEAFF
TGTGCCAGTAGTATTCGGGAACACACTGAAGCTTTCTTT
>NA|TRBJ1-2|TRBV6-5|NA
CASSYSRANYGYTF
TGTGCCAGCAGTTACAGTAGAGCTAACTATGGCTACACCTTC
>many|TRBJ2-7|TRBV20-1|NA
CSAREGQNTYEQYF
TGCAGTGCTAGAGAAGGACAGAACACCTACGAGCAGTACTTC
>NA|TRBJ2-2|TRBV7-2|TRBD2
CASSRRTSGGSGELFF
TGTGCCAGCAGCCGGAGGACTAGCGGGGGGAGCGGGGAGCTGTTTTTT
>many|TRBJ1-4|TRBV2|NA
CASSAGRLNEKLFF
TGTGCCAGCAGTGCGGGCCGGTTAAATGAAAAACTGTTTTTT
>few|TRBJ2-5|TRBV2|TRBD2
CASRPPLAGGVVETQYF
TGTGCCAGCAGACCCCCTCTAGCGGGGGGGGTGGTGGAGACCCAGTACTTC
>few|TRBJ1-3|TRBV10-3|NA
CASRAGAGQSSGNTIYF
TGTGCCAGCAGGGCAGGGGCCGGTCAATCCTCTGGAAACACCATATATTTT